The sample holds a few counts of the clone carrying this T cell receptor (beta chain). The record originates from a study of identical twins. TCRdb analysed the 5' RACE reads with MiXCR anew, one entry per CDR3 protein. The data hold fewer than 350,000 distinct CDR3 sequences, with about 8.1% observed a single time. Each donor (without exception) was a healthy Caucasian. V dropped 5 bases and J dropped 6 bases, with 11 bases sitting between them. The CDR3 sequence is 13 residues long. Germline CDR1 reads SNHLY; CDR2 reads FYNNEI. A further study also used this sample, focusing on yellow fever vaccine responses in identical twins.

The J gene is TRBJ2-1, the V gene TRBV2; D is unresolved. The material sequenced was memory (CD45RO+) T cells sorted from blood. The source of this sequence is a woman younger than 35 in good health. The CDR3 here is CASSPRNGNEQFF. The CDR3 nucleotides are TGTGCCAGCAGTCCACGAAATGGCAATGAGCAGTTCTTC.